The T cell receptor (beta chain) described here comes from a study of blood T cells in healthy people across ages (dated by TCRdb to between 2015 and 2017). Broadly, across the study: In model experiments, roughly one uniquely barcoded TCR beta cDNA molecule per two T cells was captured by template switching. The study measured age-related changes in TCR beta repertoire diversity using deep sequencing normalized with unique cDNA molecular identifiers. Four age groups were formed from the donors: young (average approximately 15 years), middle-aged (approximately 40), aged (62) and long-lived (more than 75). To avoid experimental bias, donors of different ages were spread randomly across the sequencing lanes. The study analyzed two additional independent replicas of 1 million unique cDNA reads from the same blood draw for two donors, one aged 18 to 29 and one aged 80 or older.

Study-level results and caveats: Compared with the aged group, the long-lived group had more naive CD4+ T cells, fewer expanded clones and increased TCR diversity, a pattern suggesting age selection. Because donor CMV infection status was unknown, age-related changes in expanded clonotypes were potentially confounded. Estimates of total diversity based on one million sequenced T cells were regarded as lower bounds and as underestimates. A strong correlation was found between observed TCR beta diversity and the percentage of naive T cells measured by flow cytometry. As age increased, observed TCR beta diversity per million T cells dropped in a roughly linear way, and a significant reduction was already evident by age about 36. Bulk unsorted PBMC profiling prevented conclusive comparison of naive and antigen-experienced compartments.

The method behind the library was 5' RACE. The run used an Illumina HiSeq 2500. A second PCR of roughly 7 to 12 cycles was run with a J-beta primer mix and a sample-barcoded 5' primer. A template-switch 5' adaptor carrying 12 random nucleotides introduced a unique molecular identifier onto each TCR beta cDNA molecule. Each sample yielded at least 3 million CDR3-containing paired-end reads. First-strand cDNA synthesis was performed from all RNA using the Mint cDNA synthesis kit, with priming by a TRBC-specific oligonucleotide. Following uracil-DNA glycosylase treatment, a first 18-cycle PCR with universal primers M1SS and BC2_uni_R was performed on all cDNA. As for how the authors treated the data: Each sample was normalized by randomly selecting 1 million high-quality reads, each carrying a distinct molecular identifier. Instead of being binned into consensus sequences, reads that shared molecular identifiers were thrown out. MiTCR, run with a Q25 quality threshold and the strictest error-elimination algorithm, handled CDR3 identification, clonotype clustering and error correction. A nonparametric unseen species model with Euler transformation was used to estimate a lower bound on total TCR beta diversity. Using fastp at Q25 and MiXCR, TCRdb reprocessed the public reads and kept productive beta chains. Every entry covers one CDR3 protein and lists the most common genes and DNA from its rows. The V and J calls follow TCRdb's processing rather than the paper's. The sample profile shows about 680,000 distinct CDR3 sequences; roughly 49% of them were found once. Roughly a third of the sample rests with the top ten.

Systemically healthy Caucasian individuals from Russia, over 30 in total and aged roughly 6 to 100 years, were included as donors. Roughly 10 milliliters of peripheral blood were drawn from each donor into EDTA-treated Vacutainer tubes. Ficoll-Paque density-gradient centrifugation was used to isolate PBMCs, with at least 7 million obtained per sample. Total RNA was extracted from PBMCs with Trizol reagent, with at least 6 micrograms obtained per sample. For every donor, an aliquot of PBMCs went through flow cytometry to measure the percentages of naive CD45RAhigh/CD27high T cells. Of note for this clonotype: Its specific antigen is unknown. Per-base qualities were not stored, and no clone one base away is much larger.

Cut back by 7 bases and 7 bases, the V and J ends lie 14 bases apart. From the germline V gene, CDR1 is SQVTM and CDR2 is ANQGSEA. From the cysteine through the phenylalanine, the CDR3 covers 12 amino acids. The DNA shown is the 36-base CDR3, in frame from base 1. The sequenced sample consisted of blood. In this chain, TRBV29-1 is recombined with TRBJ2-1; TRBD2 is a weak D gene call, 6 bases matching. This clonotype originated in a woman in her sixties or seventies in good health. Read as DNA, the sequence is TGCAGCGCCAACCGCGGGGCGAATGAGCAGTTCTTC. Its protein product is CSANRGANEQFF.